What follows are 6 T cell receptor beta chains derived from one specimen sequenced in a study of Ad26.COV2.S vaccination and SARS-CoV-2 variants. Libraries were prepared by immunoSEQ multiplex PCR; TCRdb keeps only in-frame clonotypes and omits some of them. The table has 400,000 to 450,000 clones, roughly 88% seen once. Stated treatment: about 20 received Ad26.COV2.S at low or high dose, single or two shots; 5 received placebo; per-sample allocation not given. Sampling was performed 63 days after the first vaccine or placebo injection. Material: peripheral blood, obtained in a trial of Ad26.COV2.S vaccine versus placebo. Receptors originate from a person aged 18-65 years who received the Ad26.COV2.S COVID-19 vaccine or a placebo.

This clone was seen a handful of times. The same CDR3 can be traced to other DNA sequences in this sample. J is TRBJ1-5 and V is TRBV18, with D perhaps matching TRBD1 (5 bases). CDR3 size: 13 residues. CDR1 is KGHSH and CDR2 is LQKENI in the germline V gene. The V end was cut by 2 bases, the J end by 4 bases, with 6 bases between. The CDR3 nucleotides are TGTGCCAGCTCACCAGGGGGGAATCAGCCCCAGCATTTT. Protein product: CASSPGGNQPQHF.

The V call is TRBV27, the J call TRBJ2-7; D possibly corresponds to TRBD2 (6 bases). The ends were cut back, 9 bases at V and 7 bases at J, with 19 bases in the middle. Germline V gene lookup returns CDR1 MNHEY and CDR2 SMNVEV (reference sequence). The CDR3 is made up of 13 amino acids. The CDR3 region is CASAPGSRGEQYF. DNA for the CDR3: TGTGCCAGTGCACCCGGAAGTCGGGGGGAGCAGTACTTC.

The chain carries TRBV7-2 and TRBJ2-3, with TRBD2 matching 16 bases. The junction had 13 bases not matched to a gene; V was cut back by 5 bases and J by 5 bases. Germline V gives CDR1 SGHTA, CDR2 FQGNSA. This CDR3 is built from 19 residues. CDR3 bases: TGTGCCAGCAGCCAACCCGGGACTAGCGGGAGGGCCCGGGAAGATACGCAGTATTTT. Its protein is CASSQPGTSGRAREDTQYF.

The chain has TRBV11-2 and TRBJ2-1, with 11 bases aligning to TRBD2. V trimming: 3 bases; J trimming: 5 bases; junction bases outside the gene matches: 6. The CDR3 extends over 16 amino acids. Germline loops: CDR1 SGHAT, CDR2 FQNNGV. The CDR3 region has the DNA TGTGCCAGCAGCTTCCCTAGCGGGAGGCCTGACAATGAGCAGTTCTTC. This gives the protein CASSFPSGRPDNEQFF.

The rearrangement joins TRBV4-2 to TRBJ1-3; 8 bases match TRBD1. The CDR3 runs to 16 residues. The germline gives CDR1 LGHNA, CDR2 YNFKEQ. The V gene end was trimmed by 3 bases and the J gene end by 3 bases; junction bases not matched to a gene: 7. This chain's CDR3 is CASSQDRASNGNTIYF. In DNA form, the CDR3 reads TGTGCCAGCAGCCAGGACAGGGCGTCTAATGGAAACACCATATATTTT.

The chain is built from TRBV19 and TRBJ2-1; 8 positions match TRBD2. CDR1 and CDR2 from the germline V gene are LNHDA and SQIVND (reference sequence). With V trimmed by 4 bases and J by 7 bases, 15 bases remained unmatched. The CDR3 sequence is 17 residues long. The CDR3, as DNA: TGTGCCAGTAGTACAATACGCGTAGCGGGGTCTTTAAATGAGCAGTTCTTC. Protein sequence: CASSTIRVAGSLNEQFF.